This note documents a single T cell receptor beta chain sequence. The target antigen is unknown. Sequencing was performed with immunoSEQ multiplex PCR; in TCRdb, only in-frame clones are kept and a portion is missing. The data contain around 25,000 clones, roughly 80% of them singletons. CDR1 SGHDT and CDR2 YYEEEE come from the germline V gene. This CDR3 is built from 15 residues. Germline trimming cut 0 bases from V and 5 bases from J; bases unmatched to any gene: 3. These data belong to a study of T cells in narcolepsy. General observations from the study: Comparing one patient's CSF and blood CD4+ clonotypes highlighted HCRT- and TRIB2-specific autoreactive clonotypes. Blood of same and different patients, but not healthy controls, reportedly held recurring autoreactive clonotypes.

This sequence originates from a human donor with narcolepsy. The sequenced material came from CD45RA- memory CD4+ T cells from PBMCs. The J gene is TRBJ1-2, the V gene TRBV5-6; 11 bases agree with TRBD1. In DNA, the CDR3 is TGTGCCAGCAGCTTGGTTGGGACAGGGGGGTATGGCTACACCTTC. Protein sequence: CASSLVGTGGYGYTF.